This T cell receptor (beta chain) comes out of a study of shared clonotypes between healthy human individuals (dated by TCRdb to about 2020). Concerning the study at large: A few men and two women, aged 18 to 49 years, made up the cohort. For each donor, three plates each were used for CD4 naive and CD4 memory, two plates were used for CD8 naive, and one plate was used for CD8 memory. The study deeply sequenced blood TCR repertoires of five healthy adults to estimate repertoire size and the extent of clonotype sharing between individuals. To increase sequencing depth and limit assay-specific biases, TCR repertoire library preparation and sequencing were carried out by different laboratories using diverse techniques. Between about 0.8 and 8.9 billion PBMCs per donor were obtained by leukapheresis.

Reading from cysteine to phenylalanine, the CDR3 counts 19 amino acids. Just the 57-base CDR3 DNA is kept, in frame starting at base 1. Sequences LGHNA (CDR1) and YNFKEQ (CDR2) are obtained from the germline V gene. V loses 4 bases at its end and J loses 4 bases; junction bases beyond the gene matches: 9. CD8 naive samples consisted of CD45RO-negative cells that were positively selected for CCR7, yielding a CD45RA+CCR7+ population without TemRA cells. Healthy HIV-negative adults with no recently reported acute infections or vaccinations were included as donors. All donors were Caucasian adults living in Nashville, Tennessee, USA. Blood was collected by leukapheresis, and PBMCs were isolated by Ficoll-Histopaque density gradient centrifugation and then cryopreserved in liquid nitrogen vapor phase. Analytical flow cytometry was used to check the purity and quantity of each magnetically sorted T cell population. From each sorted fraction, genomic DNA was isolated and quantified by UV absorbance on a Nanodrop 2000c.

Regarding this clone: Its target antigen remains unknown. Nothing much larger sits one base from this clone, and base qualities are not available.

Here is what the overall study found, with its caveats: Clonotypes shared by all four sorted-subset donors showed higher generation probabilities than non-shared clonotypes. Estimated clonotype richness was generally larger for naive than for memory subsets. Because the study included only a small number of donors, the genetic and exposure-history diversity represented was limited. Sampling was restricted to blood, and TCR repertoires in tissues likely differ from the TCR repertoires found in blood. Even with the large sequencing depth, rarefaction of the sorted-subset datasets indicated that sequencing was incomplete. Sharing across a handful of donors was observed for roughly 5.4% of naive CD4, around 3.5% of naive CD8, about 2.3% of memory CD4, and around 0.42% of memory CD8 clonotypes. Pairwise subsampling indicated that sequencing depth was expected to affect the degree of clonotype sharing among donors.

TCR CDR3 regions were amplified from genomic DNA by multiplex PCR using the deep immunoSEQ assay. Extracted genomic DNA from each cell subset was spread evenly across all wells of several immunoSEQ 96-well plates, with each plate serving as a replicate. Each replicate PCR for sorted subsets received about 200 ng genomic DNA, equal to 28,000 or so T cell genomes. The purified libraries were quantified using a Qubit 3.0 fluorometer, sized with a Bioanalyzer 2100, and then quantified again using the KAPA Library Quantification kit. A separate single-read 150-cycle Illumina NextSeq 550 flow cell was used to sequence each immunoSEQ 96-well plate. The paper's processing steps were these. The immunoSEQ output contained only junctional sequences without quality scores, so filtering could not match that applied to full-length reads. Sequences were annotated with PyIR, a Python wrapper for IgBLAST v1.9, and V/J genes and CDR3 were assigned using IMGT germline references. Reads were removed for weak V/J assignments (E-value above 1e-6), missing CDR3, stop codons, out-of-frame junctions, or ambiguous translated residues. A V3J clonotype was defined by an identical inferred V gene, J gene, and CDR3 amino acid sequence. Percentage overlap between repertoires was computed as shared unique clonotypes divided by the size of the smaller repertoire. Repertoire richness was assessed with RTK rarefaction, the Chao1 estimator, and Recon v2.1 estimates of unobserved clonotypes. OLGA was used to compute generation probabilities for all TCRbeta clonotypes that the gDNA method yielded from four donors. TCRdb took this table from immuneACCESS and kept in-frame rearrangements with V and J called. Such tables lack part of the clones; where checked against another copy, unresolved V genes explain under half of the gap, and the rest is unexplained. That table gives V, J and clone size, and the DNA gave D and trimming. The sample table contains around 2.1 million clones; only one count was recorded for 85% to 95% of them. The ten largest clones take up 1.5% to 2% of the sample.

This clonotype was sampled from a young man in good health. Some clones in this sample may be carry-over from other donors' samples. Sequencing was done on a sample of naive CD8+ T cells from PBMCs. Interpreted using the paper, the cell subset or site label stands for: CD45RA+CCR7+. The chain is assembled from TRBV4-2 and TRBJ2-2; TRBD2 lines up with 16 middle nucleotides. The nucleotides are TGTGCCAGCAGCCCCCCGGGACTAGCGGGAGGGCCGGGCACCGGGGAGCTGTTTTTT. Its coded protein is CASSPPGLAGGPGTGELFF.